These T cell receptor beta chains were read from a single sample in a study of cytomegalovirus exposure and HLA in healthy donors. The assay was immunoSEQ multiplex PCR, and TCRdb's table has in-frame clones only and misses some. The sample yields over 120,000 clones, 70% to 85% seen once. The sample was PBMCs. The source is a woman aged 55 to 70 in good health and CMV-seropositive. Each CDR3 is given with its conserved first and last residue. The D gene is left open where the match is weak. Expanded clones are given a class, and other clones once, few, many or no size at all.

>TRBJ2-7|TRBV27|NA|NA
TGTGCCAGCGGGTTAAGGAGCTCCTACGAGCAGTACTTC
CASGLRSSYEQYF
>TRBJ1-2|TRBV19|NA|TRBD1
TGTGCCAGTAGTCGAGGCAGGGGACAGGGGGCTCTTGGCTACACCTTC
CASSRGRGQGALGYTF
>TRBJ1-2|TRBV19|NA|NA
TGTGCCAGTAGTCCCGGGATTTATGGCTACACCTTC
CASSPGIYGYTF
>TRBJ2-7|TRBV28|NA|TRBD2
TGTGCCAGCAGTTTCCAGCGGGAGGGGACCTACGAGCAGTACTTC
CASSFQREGTYEQYF
>TRBJ2-7|TRBV15|few|NA
TGTGCCACCAGCAGAGATCGTAGCTCCTACGAGCAGTACTTC
CATSRDRSSYEQYF
>TRBJ1-5|TRBV5-1|NA|NA
TGCGCCAGCAGCCCGTACGGGGAGGGGGATCAGCCCCAGCATTTT
CASSPYGEGDQPQHF
>TRBJ2-2|TRBV28|few|NA
TGTGCCAGCAGTTTATCGGCAGGAGGAACCGGGGAGCTGTTTTTT
CASSLSAGGTGELFF
>TRBJ1-2|TRBV28|NA|NA
TGTGCCATACAATCCGACTTTTACAGGGAAGTTGGCGGCTACACCTTC
CAIQSDFYREVGGYTF
>TRBJ2-7|TRBV19|NA|NA
TGTGCCAGTAGTACCCAGGCAACCTCCGACGAGCAGTACTTC
CASSTQATSDEQYF
>TRBJ1-1|TRBV18|NA|TRBD1
TGTGCCAGCTCACCAGGACAGGGTGGGAACACTGAAGCTTTCTTT
CASSPGQGGNTEAFF
>TRBJ2-3|TRBV28|NA|TRBD2
TGTGCCAGCAGTTTACCCATTCCTCTAGCGGGAGGGCCCTCGGATACGCAGTATTTT
CASSLPIPLAGGPSDTQYF
>TRBJ2-7|TRBV28|NA|NA
TGTGCCAGCAGTTACAGGGTCGGGGTTTACGAGCAGTACTTC
CASSYRVGVYEQYF
>TRBJ2-5|TRBV5-4|few|NA
TGTGCCAGCAGCTTGGACTTCCAAGAGACCCAGTACTTC
CASSLDFQETQYF
>TRBJ1-1|TRBV7-9|NA|TRBD1
TGTGCCAGCAGCCCACAGGGGGCGGGCACTGAAGCTTTCTTT
CASSPQGAGTEAFF
>TRBJ1-4|TRBV4-1|NA|TRBD1
TGCGCCAGCAGCCAAGCTGCACAGGGGCTCGAAAAACTGTTTTTT
CASSQAAQGLEKLFF
>TRBJ1-2|TRBV30|NA|NA
TGTGCCTGGAGTGTACCACACTACTACACCTTC
CAWSVPHYYTF
>TRBJ2-2|TRBV19|NA|NA
TGTGCCAGTAGTGCGGTCCCCCAGCGAGACGGGGAGCTGTTTTTT
CASSAVPQRDGELFF
>TRBJ2-2|TRBV28|NA|TRBD2
TGTGCCAGCGCAGGGTCTTCGGCGGGAGAACCCGGGGAGCTGTTTTTT
CASAGSSAGEPGELFF
>TRBJ2-3|TRBV4-1|once|TRBD2
TGCGCCAGCGCTGAGAGGGCGGGAGTAACAGATACGCAGTATTTT
CASAERAGVTDTQYF
>TRBJ1-2|TRBV6-5|NA|NA
TGTGCCAGCAGTTACTCTGGGGGGTGGTATGGCTACACCTTC
CASSYSGGWYGYTF
>TRBJ2-5|TRBV7-9|once|NA
TGTGCCAGCCCCCGGGATTCCCAAGAGACCCAGTACTTC
CASPRDSQETQYF
>TRBJ1-3|TRBV19|NA|NA
TGTGCCAGTAGTATCGGGCGGGACTCTGGAAACACCATATATTTT
CASSIGRDSGNTIYF
>TRBJ2-3|TRBV9|few|NA
TGTGCCAGCAGCGTAGCTGTGGCGGGAGATACGCAGTATTTT
CASSVAVAGDTQYF
>TRBJ2-2|TRBV29-1|NA|NA
TGCAGCGTTAGGGCCGGGATTAACACCGGGGAGCTGTTTTTT
CSVRAGINTGELFF
>TRBJ2-5|TRBV28|few|NA
TGTGCCAGCAGTTTACTGGAGACCCAGTACTTC
CASSLLETQYF
>TRBJ2-7|TRBV7-2|NA|TRBD2
TGTGCCAGCAGCTTTGGTAGCGGGAGCGCCTACGAGCAGTACTTC
CASSFGSGSAYEQYF
>TRBJ1-5|TRBV27|NA|TRBD1
TGTGCCAGCAGACCAAATCCGACAGGGTTTCAGCCCCAGCATTTT
CASRPNPTGFQPQHF
>TRBJ2-7|TRBV5-1|NA|NA
TGCGCCAGCAGCTTGGGGGCGGGAAGATTCTACGAGCAGTACTTC
CASSLGAGRFYEQYF
>TRBJ2-5|TRBV28|NA|NA
TGTGCCAGCAGTCCCCCCCGGGACTCCCGATTCGGGTCCCAGTACTTC
CASSPPRDSRFGSQYF
>TRBJ1-4|TRBV10-3|many|TRBD1
TGTGCCATCAGTGAGTCGGGCAGGGGGCGCGGTGATGAAAAACTGTTTTTT
CAISESGRGRGDEKLFF
>TRBJ2-5|TRBV5-1|few|TRBD2
TGCGCCAGCAGCTCCCAGACTAGCGGTGCGACCCAGTACTTC
CASSSQTSGATQYF
>TRBJ2-5|TRBV11-1|NA|TRBD1
TGTGCCAGCAGCACCGATCTCAGGGGGCCAGAGACCCAGTACTTC
CASSTDLRGPETQYF
>TRBJ2-1|TRBV27|once|TRBD2
TGTGCCAGCAGTTTATATCCGGGGACTAGCGGGAGTAGGAATGAGCAGTTCTTC
CASSLYPGTSGSRNEQFF
>TRBJ2-1|TRBV6-1|NA|NA
TGTGCCAGCAGTGAAGTGTTCACTGCTCACAATGAGCAGTTCTTC
CASSEVFTAHNEQFF
>TRBJ2-2|TRBV14|NA|TRBD2
TGTGCCAGCACCCTAAACCCTGCGGGAGTTGCCGGGGAGCTGTTTTTT
CASTLNPAGVAGELFF
>TRBJ2-1|TRBV27|NA|NA
TGTGCCAGCAGTTTTGAGGCGAGCTCCTACAATGAGCAGTTCTTC
CASSFEASSYNEQFF
>TRBJ2-3|TRBV2|NA|TRBD2
TGTGCCCACAGACCCCAACTAGCGGGAAGCACAGATACGCAGTATTTT
CAHRPQLAGSTDTQYF
>TRBJ2-3|TRBV27|NA|TRBD2
TGTGCCAGCAGTCCTTTAGCGGGAGGGCCAAGCACAGATACGCAGTATTTT
CASSPLAGGPSTDTQYF
>TRBJ1-1|TRBV2|NA|TRBD1
TGTGCCAGCAGTCTCGGACAGGGGAACACTGAAGCTTTCTTT
CASSLGQGNTEAFF
>TRBJ2-3|TRBV7-3|NA|TRBD2
TGTGCCAGCAGCTTAGTCCCCCGGAGCGGGAGTGTGGCAGATACGCAGTATTTT
CASSLVPRSGSVADTQYF